The entry that follows covers one T cell receptor beta chain sequence. Its specificity is not known. The sample comes from a study of OX40 agonist ivuxolimab in advanced cancers. Looking at the study overall: Two patients with cutaneous melanoma and one with hepatocellular carcinoma, three in total, showed partial responses.

General study points: Antigen specificity remained undetermined for the expanded peripheral T cells. Among some nonresponders, normalized T-cell clonal expansion was also low.

Repertoires were generated with immunoSEQ multiplex PCR, while TCRdb's copy carries only in-frame clones and drops some. This sample carries 55,000 to 70,000 clones, nearly 90% of them seen once, and the ten largest clones take roughly 1.3%. Germline CDR1 reads LNHDA; CDR2 reads SQIVND (reference sequence). The CDR3 consists of 13 residues. V lost 7 bases and J 1 base, leaving 10 bases between the germline ends. Enrollment shut out patients with autoimmune disease history or systemic immunosuppression. Sequencing used CD4+ or CD8+ T cells sorted from blood, obtained in a trial of the OX40 agonist ivuxolimab. The chain joins TRBV19 to TRBJ1-1; D perhaps matches TRBD1 (5 bases). The sequence was obtained from an adult with an advanced solid tumor such as melanoma, head and neck, liver or kidney cancer. As DNA, the CDR3 is TGTGCCAGTACGCTTCAGGGGAACACTGAAGCTTTCTTT. The encoded protein is CASTLQGNTEAFF. Full variable domain (remainder filled in from reference TRBV19 and TRBJ1-1): DGGITQSPKYLFRKEGQNVTLSCEQNLNHDAMYWYRQDPGQGLRLIYYSQIVNDFQKGDIAEGYSVSREKKESFPLTVTSAQKNPTAFYLCASTLQGNTEAFFGQGTRLTVV.